This entry features one T cell receptor (beta chain) sequence. Its cognate antigen is unknown. These data originate in a study of cytomegalovirus exposure and HLA in healthy donors. Looked up from germline, CDR1 is SGHAT and CDR2 is FQNNGV. The CDR3 is made up of 14 amino acids. V trimming: 2 bases; J trimming: 10 bases; junction bases outside the gene matches: 8. Whole-study findings and limits: A later analysis found TCR association rates differed by HLA locus, highest for DRB1 and lowest for HLA-C.

PCR employed 60 Vbeta and 13 Jbeta primers. Assay: immunoSEQ multiplex PCR; the TCRdb copy retains only in-frame clones and omits some. The sample table includes about 40,000 clones. All the people who gave samples were healthy bone marrow donors. Sequenced sample: PBMCs. This receptor was taken from a man aged 30-40 years in good health and CMV-seronegative. The gene calls are TRBV11-2 and TRBJ2-1, with 7 bases aligning to TRBD2. Here the CDR3 reads CASSLIVGGGEQFF. The CDR3, as DNA: TGTGCCAGCAGCTTAATTGTCGGGGGAGGGGAGCAGTTCTTC. Filled out from reference TRBV11-2 and TRBJ2-1, the complete variable domain reads EAGVAQSPRYKIIEKRQSVAFWCNPISGHATLYWYQQILGQGPKLLIQFQNNGVVDDSQLPKDRFSAERLKGVDSTLKIQPAKLEDSAVYLCASSLIVGGGEQFFGPGTRLTVL.